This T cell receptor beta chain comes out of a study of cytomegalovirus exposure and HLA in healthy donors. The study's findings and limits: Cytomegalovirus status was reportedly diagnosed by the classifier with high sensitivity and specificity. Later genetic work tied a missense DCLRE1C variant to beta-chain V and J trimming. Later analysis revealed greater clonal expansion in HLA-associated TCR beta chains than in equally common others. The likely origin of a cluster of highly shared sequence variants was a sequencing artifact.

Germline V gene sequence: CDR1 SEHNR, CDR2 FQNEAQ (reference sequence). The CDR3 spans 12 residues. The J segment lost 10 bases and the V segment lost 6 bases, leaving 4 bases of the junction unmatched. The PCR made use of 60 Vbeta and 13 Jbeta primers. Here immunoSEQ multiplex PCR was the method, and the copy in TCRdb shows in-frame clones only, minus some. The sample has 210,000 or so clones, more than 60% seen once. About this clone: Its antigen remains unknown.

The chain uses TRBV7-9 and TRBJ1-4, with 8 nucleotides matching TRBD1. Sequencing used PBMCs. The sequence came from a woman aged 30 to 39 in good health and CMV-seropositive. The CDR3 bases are TGTGCCAGCAGTCCAACAGGGGGAAAACTGTTTTTT. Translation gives CASSPTGGKLFF.